This TCR beta chain is from a study of siplizumab effects on memory and regulatory T cells. Study outcomes and limitations: Reactions containing siplizumab showed mappable alloreactive CD4+ clones averaging around 70% Treg-derived, versus 26.9% in controls.

Worth noting for this clone: Its antigen is not known.

Germline loops: CDR1 SGHTA, CDR2 FQGNSA. This CDR3 spans 15 amino acids. The V gene lost 2 bases and the J gene lost 3 bases, with 11 bases spanning the gap. The table came from immunoSEQ multiplex PCR; TCRdb's copy has only in-frame clones and leaves some out. The sample lists around 100,000 clones, about 91% seen once, with around 2.6% in the top ten. The source material was CD4+ T cells sorted from blood. J is TRBJ1-3 and V is TRBV7-2, with D unclear. This sequence originates from a human donor in good health. Some clones in this sample may be carry-over from other donors' samples. Here the CDR3 DNA reads TGTGCCAGCAGCTTACCCGGGGAGGGTGGAAACACCATATATTTT. Translated: CASSLPGEGGNTIYF.